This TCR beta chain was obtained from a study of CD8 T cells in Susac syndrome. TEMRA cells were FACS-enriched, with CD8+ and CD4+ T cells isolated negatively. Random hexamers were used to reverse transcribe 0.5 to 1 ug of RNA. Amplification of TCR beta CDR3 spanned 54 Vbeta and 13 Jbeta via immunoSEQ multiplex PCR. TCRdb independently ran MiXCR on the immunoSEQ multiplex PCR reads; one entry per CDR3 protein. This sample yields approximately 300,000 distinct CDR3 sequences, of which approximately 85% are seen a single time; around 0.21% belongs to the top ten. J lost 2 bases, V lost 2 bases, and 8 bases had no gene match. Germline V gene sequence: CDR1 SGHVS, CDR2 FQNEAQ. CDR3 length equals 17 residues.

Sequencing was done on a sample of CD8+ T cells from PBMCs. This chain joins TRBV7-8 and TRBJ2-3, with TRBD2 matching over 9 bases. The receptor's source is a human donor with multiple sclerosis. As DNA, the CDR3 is TGTGCCAGCAGCTTATGGGCTAGCGGGAAGTACACAGATACGCAGTATTTT. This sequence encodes CASSLWASGKYTDTQYF.